This T cell receptor beta chain was recorded in a study of long-term antiretroviral therapy in people with HIV. The trim removed 4 bases at V and 5 bases at J, leaving 8 bases unmatched. This CDR3 has 16 residues. CDR1 MNHNS and CDR2 SASEGT come from the germline V gene. Researchers secured at least one pre-ART and at least two post-ART PBMC samples from each donor. Every sample had roughly 0.95-10 million cryopreserved PBMC in it before DNA extraction. Study-wide results and limits: Diversity increased after ART yet remained lower than in transplant donor controls.

A v3.0 immunoSEQ assay was performed at survey level. Some clones are missing from TCRdb's copy, which holds only in-frame ones; the method was immunoSEQ multiplex PCR. The top ten hold over 4% of the sample, which has more than 25,000 clones, approximately 90% seen once. Notes on this clone: Its antigen is undetermined.

This specimen was unsorted PBMCs, taken 3.1 years after starting antiretroviral therapy. The chain uses TRBV6-1 and TRBJ2-3; 11 bases map to TRBD2. This TCR was sampled from a man between 18 and 35 years old with HIV. In nucleotides, the CDR3 is TGTGCCAGCAGTGGGGGTAGCGGGGGGGCTGGAGATACGCAGTATTTT. Translating it yields CASSGGSGGAGDTQYF.